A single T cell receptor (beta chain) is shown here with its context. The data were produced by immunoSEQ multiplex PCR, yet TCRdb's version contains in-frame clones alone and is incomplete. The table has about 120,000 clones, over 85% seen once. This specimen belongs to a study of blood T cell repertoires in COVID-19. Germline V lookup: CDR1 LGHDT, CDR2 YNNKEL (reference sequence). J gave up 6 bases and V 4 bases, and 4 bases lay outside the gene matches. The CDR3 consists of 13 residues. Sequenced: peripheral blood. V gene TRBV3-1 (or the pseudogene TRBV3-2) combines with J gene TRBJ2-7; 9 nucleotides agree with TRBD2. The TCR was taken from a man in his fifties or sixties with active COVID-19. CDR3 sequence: CASSLRTSVEQYF. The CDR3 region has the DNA TGTGCCAGCAGCCTCAGGACTAGCGTCGAGCAGTACTTC.